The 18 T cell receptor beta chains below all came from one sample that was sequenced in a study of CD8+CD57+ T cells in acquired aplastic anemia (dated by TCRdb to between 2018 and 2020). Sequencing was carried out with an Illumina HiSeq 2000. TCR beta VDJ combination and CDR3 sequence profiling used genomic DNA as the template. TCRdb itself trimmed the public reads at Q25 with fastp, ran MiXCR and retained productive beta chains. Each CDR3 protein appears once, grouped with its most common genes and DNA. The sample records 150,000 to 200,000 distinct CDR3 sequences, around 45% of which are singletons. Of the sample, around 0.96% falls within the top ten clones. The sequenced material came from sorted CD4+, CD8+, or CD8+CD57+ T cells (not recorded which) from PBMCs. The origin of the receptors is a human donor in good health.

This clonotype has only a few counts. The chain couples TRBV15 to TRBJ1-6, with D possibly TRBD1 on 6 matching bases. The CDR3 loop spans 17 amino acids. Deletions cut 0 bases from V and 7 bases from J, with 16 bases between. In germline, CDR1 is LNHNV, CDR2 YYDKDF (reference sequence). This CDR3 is CATSRDPPGGGNSPLHF. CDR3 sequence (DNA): TGTGCCACCAGCAGAGATCCGCCAGGCGGGGGCAATTCACCCCTCCACTTT.

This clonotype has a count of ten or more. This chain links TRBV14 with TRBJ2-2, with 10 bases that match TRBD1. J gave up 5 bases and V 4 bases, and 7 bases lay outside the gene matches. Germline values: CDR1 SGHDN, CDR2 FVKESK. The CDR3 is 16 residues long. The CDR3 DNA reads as TGTGCCAGCAGCCCGATGACAGGGGGCTGGACCGGGGAGCTGTTTTTT. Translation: CASSPMTGGWTGELFF.

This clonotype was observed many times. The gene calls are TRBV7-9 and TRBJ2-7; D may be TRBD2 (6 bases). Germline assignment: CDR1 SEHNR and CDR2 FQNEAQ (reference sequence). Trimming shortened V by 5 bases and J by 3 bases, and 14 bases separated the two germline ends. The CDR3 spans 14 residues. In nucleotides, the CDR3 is TGTGCCAGCAGCAATTCACCCGGGAGCTACGAGCAGTACTTC. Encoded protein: CASSNSPGSYEQYF.

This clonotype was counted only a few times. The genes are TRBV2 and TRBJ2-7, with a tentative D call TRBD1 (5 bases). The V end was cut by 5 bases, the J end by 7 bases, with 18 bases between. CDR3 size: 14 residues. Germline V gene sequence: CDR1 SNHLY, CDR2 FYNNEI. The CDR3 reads CASSSYPKGVEQYF. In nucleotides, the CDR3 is TGTGCCAGCAGTTCCTATCCAAAAGGGGTAGAGCAGTACTTC. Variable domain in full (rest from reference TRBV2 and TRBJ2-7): EPEVTQTPSHQVTQMGQEVILRCVPISNHLYFYWYRQILGQKVEFLVSFYNNEISEKSEIFDDQFSVERPDGSNFTLKIRSTKLEDSAMYFCASSSYPKGVEQYFGPGTRLTVT.

The CDR3 loop reads CASSEGLVETQYF. In nucleotides, the CDR3 is TGTGCCAGCAGTGAAGGACTAGTAGAGACCCAGTACTTC. The rearrangement links TRBV2 to TRBJ2-5; a possible D gene is TRBD2 (6 bases). Germline CDR1 SNHLY, CDR2 FYNNEI. This CDR3 region has 13 residues. The V end lost 1 base, the J end lost 4 bases, and 7 bases lay between the germline ends. The full variable domain, its missing parts supplied by reference TRBV2 and TRBJ2-5, is EPEVTQTPSHQVTQMGQEVILRCVPISNHLYFYWYRQILGQKVEFLVSFYNNEISEKSEIFDDQFSVERPDGSNFTLKIRSTKLEDSAMYFCASSEGLVETQYFGPGTRLLVL.

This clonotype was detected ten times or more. The CDR3 spells CASSRGPTEAFF. In DNA form, the CDR3 reads TGTGCCAGCAGCCGAGGCCCCACTGAAGCTTTCTTT. The chain has TRBV12-3 or TRBV12-4 and TRBJ1-1; D remains ambiguous. Trimming left V 6 bases short and J 4 bases short, with 9 bases between. The CDR3 covers 12 residues.

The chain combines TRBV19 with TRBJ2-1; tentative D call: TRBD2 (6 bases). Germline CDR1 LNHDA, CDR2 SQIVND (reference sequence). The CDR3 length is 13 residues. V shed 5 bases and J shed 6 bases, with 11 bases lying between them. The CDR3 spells CASSLDYPNEQFF. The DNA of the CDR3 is TGTGCCAGTAGTTTGGACTACCCCAATGAGCAGTTCTTC.

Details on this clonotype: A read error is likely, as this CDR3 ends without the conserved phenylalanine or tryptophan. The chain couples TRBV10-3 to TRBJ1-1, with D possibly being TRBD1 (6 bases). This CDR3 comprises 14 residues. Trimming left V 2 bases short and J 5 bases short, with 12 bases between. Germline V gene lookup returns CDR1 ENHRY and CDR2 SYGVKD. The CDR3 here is CAISETGSGTEAFL. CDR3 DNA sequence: TGTGCCATCAGTGAGACAGGGAGTGGGACTGAAGCTTTCTTA.

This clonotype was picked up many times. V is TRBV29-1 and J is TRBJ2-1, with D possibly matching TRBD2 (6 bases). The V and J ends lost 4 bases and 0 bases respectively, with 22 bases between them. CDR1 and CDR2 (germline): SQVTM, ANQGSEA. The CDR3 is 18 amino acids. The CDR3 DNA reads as TGCAGCGTTGCCCCCCTAGCGTGGCTGGCCACCTCCTACAATGAGCAGTTCTTC. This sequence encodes CSVAPLAWLATSYNEQFF.

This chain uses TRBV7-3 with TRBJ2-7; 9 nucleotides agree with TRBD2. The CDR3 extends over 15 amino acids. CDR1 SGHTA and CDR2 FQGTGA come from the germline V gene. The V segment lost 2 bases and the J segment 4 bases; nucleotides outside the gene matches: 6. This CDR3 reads CASSLVRGLAYEQYF. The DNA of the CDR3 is TGTGCCAGCAGCTTAGTAAGGGGACTAGCATACGAGCAGTACTTC.

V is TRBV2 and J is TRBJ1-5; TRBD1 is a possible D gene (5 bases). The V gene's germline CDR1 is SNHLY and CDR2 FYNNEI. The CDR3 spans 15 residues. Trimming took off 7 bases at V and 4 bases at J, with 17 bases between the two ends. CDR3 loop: CASTNGGLVNQPQHF. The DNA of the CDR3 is TGTGCCAGCACTAATGGGGGTTTGGTGAATCAGCCCCAGCATTTT.

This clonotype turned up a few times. DNA for the CDR3: TGCGCCAGCAGCGTGGGACTAGCGGGTGGGAGTGTTTCGAAGACCCAGTACTTC. It codes for CASSVGLAGGSVSKTQYF. The chain couples TRBV5-1 to TRBJ2-5, with 12 bases lining up with TRBD2. The CDR3 runs 18 residues. The germline CDR1 and CDR2 sequences are SGHRS and YFSETQ. V gave up 4 bases and J gave up 6 bases; unmatched junction bases: 16.

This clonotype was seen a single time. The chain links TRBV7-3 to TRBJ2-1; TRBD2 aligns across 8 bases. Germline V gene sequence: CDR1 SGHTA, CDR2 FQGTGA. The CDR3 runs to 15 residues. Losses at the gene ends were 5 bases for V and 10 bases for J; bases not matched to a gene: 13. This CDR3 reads CASSPATGGAGEQFF. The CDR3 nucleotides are TGTGCCAGCAGCCCCGCAACCGGGGGGGCGGGAGAGCAGTTCTTC.

Written as DNA, the CDR3 is TGCAGTGCTAGATATCCGACTAGGAAAGAGACCCAGTACTTC. Protein: CSARYPTRKETQYF. The gene calls are TRBV20-1 and TRBJ2-5, with TRBD2 as a possible D gene (6 bases). Germline V gene lookup returns CDR1 DFQATT and CDR2 SNEGSKA (reference sequence). Trimming cost V 2 bases and J 3 bases, with 13 bases left between them. CDR3 size: 14 residues.

CDR3 in amino acids: CASSPSMPQETQYF. Here the CDR3 DNA reads TGTGCCAGCAGCCCCTCTATGCCACAAGAGACCCAGTACTTC. The chain joins TRBV7-2 to TRBJ2-5; no clear D. The CDR3 extends over 14 amino acids. Trimming stripped 5 bases from V and 2 bases from J, with 12 bases between. Germline V gene sequence: CDR1 SGHTA, CDR2 FQGNSA.

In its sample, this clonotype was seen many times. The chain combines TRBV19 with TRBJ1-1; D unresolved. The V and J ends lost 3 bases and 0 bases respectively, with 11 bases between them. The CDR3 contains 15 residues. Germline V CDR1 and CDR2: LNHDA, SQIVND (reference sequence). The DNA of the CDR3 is TGTGCCAGTAGTATGGGTAATCGAATGAACACTGAAGCTTTCTTT. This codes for CASSMGNRMNTEAFF. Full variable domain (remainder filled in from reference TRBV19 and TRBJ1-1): DGGITQSPKYLFRKEGQNVTLSCEQNLNHDAMYWYRQDPGQGLRLIYYSQIVNDFQKGDIAEGYSVSREKKESFPLTVTSAQKNPTAFYLCASSMGNRMNTEAFFGQGTRLTVV.

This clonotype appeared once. As DNA, the CDR3 is TGCAGCGCCCGGACTAGCGGGAGCTACGAGCAGTACTTC. Protein product: CSARTSGSYEQYF. V and J are TRBV29-1 and TRBJ2-7; 13 bases agree with TRBD2. This CDR3 contains 13 residues. CDR1 SQVTM and CDR2 ANQGSEA come from the germline V gene. The junction had 3 bases not matched to a gene; V was cut back by 7 bases and J by 3 bases.

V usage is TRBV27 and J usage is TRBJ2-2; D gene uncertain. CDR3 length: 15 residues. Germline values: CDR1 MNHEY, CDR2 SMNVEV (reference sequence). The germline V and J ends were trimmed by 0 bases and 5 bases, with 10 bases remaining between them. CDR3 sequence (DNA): TGTGCCAGCAGTTTATCTTCCCTTTGGACCGGGGAGCTGTTTTTT. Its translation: CASSLSSLWTGELFF.